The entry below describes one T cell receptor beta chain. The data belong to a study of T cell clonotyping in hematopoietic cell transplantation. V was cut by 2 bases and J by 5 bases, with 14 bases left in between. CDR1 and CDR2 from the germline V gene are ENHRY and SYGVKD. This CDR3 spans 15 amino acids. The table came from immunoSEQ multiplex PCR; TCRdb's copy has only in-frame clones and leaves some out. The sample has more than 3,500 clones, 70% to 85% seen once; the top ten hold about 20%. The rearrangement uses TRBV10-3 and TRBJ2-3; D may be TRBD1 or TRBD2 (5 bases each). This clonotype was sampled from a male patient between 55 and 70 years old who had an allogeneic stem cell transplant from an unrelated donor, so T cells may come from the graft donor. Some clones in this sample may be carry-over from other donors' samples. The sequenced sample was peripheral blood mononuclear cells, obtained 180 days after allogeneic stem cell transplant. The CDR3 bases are TGTGCCATCAGTGAGACCCAGGGAGTAGTAGATACGCAGTATTTT. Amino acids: CAISETQGVVDTQYF.